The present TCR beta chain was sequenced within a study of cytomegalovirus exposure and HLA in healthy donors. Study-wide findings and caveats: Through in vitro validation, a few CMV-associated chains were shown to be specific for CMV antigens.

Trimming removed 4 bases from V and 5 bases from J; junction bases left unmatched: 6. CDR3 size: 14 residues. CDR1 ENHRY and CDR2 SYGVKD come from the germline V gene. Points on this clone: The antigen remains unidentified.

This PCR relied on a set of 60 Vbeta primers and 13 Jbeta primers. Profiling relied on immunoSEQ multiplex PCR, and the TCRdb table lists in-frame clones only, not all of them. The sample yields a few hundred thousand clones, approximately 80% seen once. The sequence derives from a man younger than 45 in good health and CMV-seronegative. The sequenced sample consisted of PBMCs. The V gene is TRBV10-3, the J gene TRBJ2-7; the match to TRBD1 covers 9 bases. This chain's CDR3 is CAISGRDRENEQYF. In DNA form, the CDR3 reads TGTGCCATCAGTGGCCGGGACAGGGAAAACGAGCAGTACTTC.